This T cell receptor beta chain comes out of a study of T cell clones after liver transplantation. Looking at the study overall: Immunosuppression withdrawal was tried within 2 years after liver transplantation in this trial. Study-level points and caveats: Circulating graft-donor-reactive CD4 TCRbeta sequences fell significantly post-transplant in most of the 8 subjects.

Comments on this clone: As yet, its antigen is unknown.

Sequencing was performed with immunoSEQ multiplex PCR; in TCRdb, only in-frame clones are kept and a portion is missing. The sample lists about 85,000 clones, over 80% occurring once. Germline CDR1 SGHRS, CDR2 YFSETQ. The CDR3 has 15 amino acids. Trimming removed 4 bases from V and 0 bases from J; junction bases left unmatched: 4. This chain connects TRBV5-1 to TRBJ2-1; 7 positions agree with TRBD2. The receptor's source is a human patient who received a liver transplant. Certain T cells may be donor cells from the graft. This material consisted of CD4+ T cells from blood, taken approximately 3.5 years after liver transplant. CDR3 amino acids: CASSPSGSSYNEQFF. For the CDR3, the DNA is TGCGCCAGCAGCCCTAGCGGAAGCTCCTACAATGAGCAGTTCTTC. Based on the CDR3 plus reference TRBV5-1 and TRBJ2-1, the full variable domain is KAGVTQTPRYLIKTRGQQVTLSCSPISGHRSVSWYQQTPGQGLQFLFEYFSETQRNKGNFPGRFSGRQFSNSRSEMNVSTLELGDSALYLCASSPSGSSYNEQFFGPGTRLTVL.